Described below is a single T cell receptor (beta chain) sequence and its context. This specimen comes from a study of monozygotic twins with inflammatory bowel disease. TCRdb processed the 5' RACE reads again and assigns one entry to each CDR3 protein, with no DNA. The table for this sample gives 200,000 to 250,000 distinct CDR3 sequences. CDR3 length: 15 amino acids. Looked up from germline, CDR1 is LNHDA and CDR2 is SQIVND (reference sequence). Blood samples, whole and unsorted for T cells, yielded the isolated total RNA. The sample consisted of blood. The sequence was obtained from a human donor with ulcerative colitis or Crohn's disease, or a healthy co-twin of an affected twin (not recorded which). The chain uses TRBV19 and TRBJ2-1; TCRdb returns TRBD1, unconfirmable since there is no DNA. CDR3 region: CASSIGGYDANEQFF.